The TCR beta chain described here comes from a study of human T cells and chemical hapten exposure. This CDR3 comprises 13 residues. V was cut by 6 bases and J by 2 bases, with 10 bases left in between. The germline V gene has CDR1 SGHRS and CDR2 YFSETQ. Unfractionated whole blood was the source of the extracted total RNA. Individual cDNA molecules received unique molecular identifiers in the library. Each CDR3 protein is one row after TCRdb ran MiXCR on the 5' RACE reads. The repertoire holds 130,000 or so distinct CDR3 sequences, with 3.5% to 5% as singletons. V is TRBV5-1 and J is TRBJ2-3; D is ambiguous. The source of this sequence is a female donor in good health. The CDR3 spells CASTETNTDTQYF. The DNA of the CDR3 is TGCGCCAGCACTGAGACAAACACAGATACGCAGTATTTT.